These 13 T cell receptor beta chains were sequenced from one sample in a study of T cell changes during pregnancy in multiple sclerosis. The table came from immunoSEQ multiplex PCR; TCRdb's copy has only in-frame clones and leaves some out. The table shows 85,000 to 120,000 clones, with less than 95% occurring only once. The material sequenced was peripheral blood, taken after pregnancy. All receptors come from a female donor with multiple sclerosis, enrolled in a pregnancy study.

The chain combines TRBV27 with TRBJ2-2, with a weak D call TRBD1 (6 bases). This CDR3 spans 15 amino acids. CDR1 is MNHEY, CDR2 SMNVEV, per germline (reference sequence). The V end lost 4 bases, the J end lost 0 bases, and 9 bases lay between the germline ends. CDR3 sequence (DNA): TGTGCCAGCAGTTCCACAGGGACGAACACCGGGGAGCTGTTTTTT. It codes for CASSSTGTNTGELFF.

The chain has TRBV19 and TRBJ1-1, with D unclear. This CDR3 has 16 residues. Germline V CDR1 and CDR2: LNHDA, SQIVND (reference sequence). V gave up 5 bases and J gave up 1 base, with 17 bases separating them. CDR3 sequence: CASSAPGPRGNTEAFF. In nucleotides, the CDR3 is TGTGCCAGTAGTGCTCCGGGCCCCCGGGGGAACACTGAAGCTTTCTTT.

The chain joins TRBV6-5 to TRBJ2-3; D might be TRBD1 (5 bases). The V end was cut by 6 bases, the J end by 4 bases, with 11 bases between. Germline V gives CDR1 MNHEY, CDR2 SVGAGI. CDR3 length: 13 residues. CDR3 nucleotides: TGTGCCAGCAGCCAAAAGGGGTCAGATACGCAGTATTTT. Its translation: CASSQKGSDTQYF.

The chain recombines TRBV5-1 with TRBJ1-2; 8 bases are a match to TRBD1. J lost 7 bases, V lost 4 bases, and 9 bases had no gene match. This CDR3 is built from 14 residues. Germline-derived CDR1 and CDR2 are SGHRS and YFSETQ. CDR3 residues: CASSPTTGGTGYTF. The CDR3 DNA reads TGCGCCAGCAGCCCTACAACAGGGGGTACTGGCTACACCTTC.

V is TRBV30 and J is TRBJ2-1, with D possibly matching TRBD2 (7 bases). The CDR3 spans 13 residues. CDR1 GTSNPN and CDR2 SVGIG come from the germline V gene (reference sequence). CDR3 sequence: CSGGADTYNEQFF. The CDR3, as DNA: TGTAGTGGGGGGGCGGATACCTACAATGAGCAGTTCTTC. Based on the CDR3 plus reference TRBV30 and TRBJ2-1, the full variable domain is SQTIHQWPATLVQPVGSPLSLECTVEGTSNPNLYWYRQAAGRGLQLLFYSVGIGQISSEVPQNLSASRPQDRQFILSSKKLLLSDSGFYLCSGGADTYNEQFFGPGTRLTVL.

The chain employs TRBV5-6 and TRBJ1-1; a possible D gene is TRBD1 (5 bases). Trimming removed 4 bases from V and 4 bases from J, with 11 bases in between. Germline CDR1 SGHDT, CDR2 YYEEEE. The CDR3 totals 13 residues. Written as DNA, the CDR3 is TGTGCCAGCAGCGAACAAGGGGTCACTGAAGCTTTCTTT. Protein: CASSEQGVTEAFF.

The chain couples TRBV5-1 to TRBJ1-1; the match to TRBD1 covers 9 bases. Germline values: CDR1 SGHRS, CDR2 YFSETQ. V was clipped by 3 bases and J by 5 bases; unmatched bases: 14. The CDR3 is made up of 17 amino acids. The CDR3 protein is CASSSGQDRGVWTEAFF. Written as DNA, the CDR3 is TGCGCCAGCAGCTCGGGCCAAGACAGGGGGGTGTGGACTGAAGCTTTCTTT.

The chain carries TRBV6-1 and TRBJ1-4, with D perhaps matching TRBD1 (6 bases). Deletions cut 2 bases from V and 5 bases from J, with 15 bases between. There are 16 residues in the CDR3. Germline V gives CDR1 MNHNS, CDR2 SASEGT. The DNA of the CDR3 is TGTGCCAGCAGTGAACAGACGGGGGGCGGGAATGAAAAACTGTTTTTT. Amino acid sequence: CASSEQTGGGNEKLFF.

The V gene is TRBV5-1, the J gene TRBJ1-5, with unresolved D. Germline V gives CDR1 SGHRS, CDR2 YFSETQ. Trimming cost V 4 bases and J 4 bases, with 9 bases left between them. CDR3 length: 13 residues. CDR3 in DNA: TGCGCCAGCAGCCCACACGTAAATCAGCCCCAGCATTTT. This codes for CASSPHVNQPQHF.

The genes are TRBV5-1 and TRBJ2-3; tentative D call: TRBD2 (6 bases). CDR1 SGHRS and CDR2 YFSETQ come from the germline V gene. This CDR3 contains 17 residues. V was trimmed by 4 bases and J by 0 bases, leaving 18 bases between them. The CDR3 region is CASSPGRGGRSTDTQYF. DNA of the CDR3: TGCGCCAGCAGCCCGGGGCGGGGTGGGCGAAGCACAGATACGCAGTATTTT. The full variable domain, completed using reference TRBV5-1 and TRBJ2-3, is KAGVTQTPRYLIKTRGQQVTLSCSPISGHRSVSWYQQTPGQGLQFLFEYFSETQRNKGNFPGRFSGRQFSNSRSEMNVSTLELGDSALYLCASSPGRGGRSTDTQYFGPGTRLTVL.

This clone showed up just a few times. The J gene is TRBJ1-2, the V gene TRBV2, with D possibly TRBD1 on 6 matching bases. Germline V CDR1 and CDR2: SNHLY, FYNNEI. V gave up 1 base and J gave up 0 bases, with 9 bases separating them. This CDR3 has 15 residues. CDR3 DNA: TGTGCCAGCAGTGAAGGGGGGCGGACTAACTATGGCTACACCTTC. This encodes CASSEGGRTNYGYTF.

The V call is TRBV28, the J call TRBJ1-2; D unresolved. There are 14 residues in the CDR3. V lost 3 bases and J 4 bases, leaving 12 bases between the germline ends. Germline-derived CDR1 and CDR2 are MDHEN and SYDVKM. CDR3 in amino acids: CASSLAPEVYGYTF. The CDR3 region has the DNA TGTGCCAGCAGTTTGGCCCCCGAAGTCTATGGCTACACCTTC.

The chain joins TRBV5-5 to TRBJ1-1, with a weak D call TRBD1 (5 bases). CDR3 length equals 15 residues. Germline-derived CDR1 and CDR2 are SGHKS and YYEKEE (reference sequence). V was clipped by 0 bases and J by 5 bases, with 14 bases between them. In DNA form, the CDR3 reads TGTGCCAGCAGCTTGGGTGCCAGGGCCCAGACTGAAGCTTTCTTT. This sequence encodes CASSLGARAQTEAFF.